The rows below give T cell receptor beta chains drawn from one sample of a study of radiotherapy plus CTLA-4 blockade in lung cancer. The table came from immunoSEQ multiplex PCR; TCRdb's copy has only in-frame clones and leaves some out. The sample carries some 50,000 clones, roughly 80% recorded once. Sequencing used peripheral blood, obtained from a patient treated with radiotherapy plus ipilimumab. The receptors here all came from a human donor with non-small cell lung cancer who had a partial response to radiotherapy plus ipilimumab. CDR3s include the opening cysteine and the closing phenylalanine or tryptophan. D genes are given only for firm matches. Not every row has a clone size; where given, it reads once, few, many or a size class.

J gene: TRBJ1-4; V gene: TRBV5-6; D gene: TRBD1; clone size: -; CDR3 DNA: TGTGCCAGCAGCCCAGGGACAGGGGCTAATGAAAAACTGTTTTTT; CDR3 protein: CASSPGTGANEKLFF
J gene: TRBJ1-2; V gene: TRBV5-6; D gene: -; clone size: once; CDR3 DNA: TGTGCCAGCAGCCTACAGTCTCATACTCTCTATGGCTACACCTTC; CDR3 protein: CASSLQSHTLYGYTF
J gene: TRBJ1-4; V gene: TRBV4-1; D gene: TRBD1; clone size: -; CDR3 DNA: TGCGCCAGCAGCCTATCAGGGGGCGGGGGAAATGAAAAACTGTTTTTT; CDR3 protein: CASSLSGGGGNEKLFF
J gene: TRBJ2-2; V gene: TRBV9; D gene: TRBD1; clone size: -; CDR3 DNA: TGTGCCAGCAGCGCCGGACCGGGACAGGGGGCCGGGGAGCTGTTTTTT; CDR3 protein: CASSAGPGQGAGELFF
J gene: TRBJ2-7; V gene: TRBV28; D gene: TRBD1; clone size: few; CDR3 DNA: TGTGCCAGCAGCATCAGGGGGCTGGACGAGCAGTACTTC; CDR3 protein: CASSIRGLDEQYF
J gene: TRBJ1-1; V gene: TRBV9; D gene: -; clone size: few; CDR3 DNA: TGTGCCAGCAGCCTCCTGCGGGAGAACACTGAAGCTTTCTTT; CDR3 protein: CASSLLRENTEAFF
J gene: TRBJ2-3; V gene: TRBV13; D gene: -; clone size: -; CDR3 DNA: TGTGCCAGCAGCTTACGGGGGGCGACAGATACGCAGTATTTT; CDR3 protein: CASSLRGATDTQYF
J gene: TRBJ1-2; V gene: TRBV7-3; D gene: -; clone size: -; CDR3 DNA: TGTGCCAGCAGCTTAAGCGGTTATGGCTACACCTTC; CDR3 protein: CASSLSGYGYTF
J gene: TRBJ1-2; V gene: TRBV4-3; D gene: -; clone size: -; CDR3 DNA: TGCGCCAGCAGCCTCACCCGTGAGGGCAACTATGGCTACACCTTC; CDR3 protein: CASSLTREGNYGYTF
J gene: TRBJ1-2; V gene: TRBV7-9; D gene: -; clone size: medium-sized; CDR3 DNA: TGTGCCAGCAGCGCGGGGTGGGGGACTAACTATGGCTACACCTTC; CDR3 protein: CASSAGWGTNYGYTF
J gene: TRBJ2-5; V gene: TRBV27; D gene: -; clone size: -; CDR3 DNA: TGTGCCAGCAGTTCCAGGACAAGGTACCAAGAGACCCAGTACTTC; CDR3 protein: CASSSRTRYQETQYF
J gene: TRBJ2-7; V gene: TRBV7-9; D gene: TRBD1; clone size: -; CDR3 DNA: TGTGCCAGCAGCTTACCGCAGGGGGCAAGCTACTTC; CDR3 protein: CASSLPQGASYF
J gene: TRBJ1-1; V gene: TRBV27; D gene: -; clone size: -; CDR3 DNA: TGTGCCAGCAGTTCCCGGGTCCTCCGTGAAGCTTTCTTT; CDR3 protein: CASSSRVLREAFF
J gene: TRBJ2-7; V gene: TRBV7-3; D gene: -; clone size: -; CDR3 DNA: TGTGCCAGCAGTCCCAACGGGGGGCAGCACGAGCAGTACTTC; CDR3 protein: CASSPNGGQHEQYF
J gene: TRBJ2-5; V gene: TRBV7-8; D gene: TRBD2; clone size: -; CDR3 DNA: TGTGCCAGCAGCTTAGGACTAGCGAAAGAGACCCAGTACTTC; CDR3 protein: CASSLGLAKETQYF
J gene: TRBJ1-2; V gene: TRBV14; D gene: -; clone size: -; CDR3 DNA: TGTGCCAGCAGCCTGACAACAGGGTACTATGGCTACACCTTC; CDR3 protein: CASSLTTGYYGYTF
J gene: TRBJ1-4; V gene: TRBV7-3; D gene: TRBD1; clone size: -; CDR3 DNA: TGTGCCAGCAGCAAAACAGGGGCGGCTAATGAAAAACTGTTTTTT; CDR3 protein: CASSKTGAANEKLFF
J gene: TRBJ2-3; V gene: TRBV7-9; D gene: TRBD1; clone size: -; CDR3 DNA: TGTGCCAGCAGCTTAGCCGCAGGGGGTACGCAGTATTTT; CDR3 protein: CASSLAAGGTQYF
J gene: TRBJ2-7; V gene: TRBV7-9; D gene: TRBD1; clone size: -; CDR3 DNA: TGTGCCAGCAGCTCCGGGACAGGGATGCGGGAGCAGTACTTC; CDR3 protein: CASSSGTGMREQYF
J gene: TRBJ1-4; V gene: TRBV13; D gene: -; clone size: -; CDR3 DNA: TGTGCCAGCAGCTCGACGGGGTCTAATGAAAAACTGTTTTTT; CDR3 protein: CASSSTGSNEKLFF
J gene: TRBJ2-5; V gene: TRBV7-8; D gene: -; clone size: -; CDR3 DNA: TGTGCCAGCAGCTTAGCGGGGGCCCAGAGGGATCAAGAGACCCAGTACTTC; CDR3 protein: CASSLAGAQRDQETQYF
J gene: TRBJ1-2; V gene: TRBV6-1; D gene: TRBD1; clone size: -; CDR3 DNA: TGTGCCAGCAGAAGGGACAGGGCTAACTATGGCTACACCTTC; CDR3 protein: CASRRDRANYGYTF
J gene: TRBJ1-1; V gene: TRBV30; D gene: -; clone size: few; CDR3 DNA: TGTGCCTGGAGTACCGGGGTTGGGACTGAAGCTTTCTTT; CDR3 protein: CAWSTGVGTEAFF
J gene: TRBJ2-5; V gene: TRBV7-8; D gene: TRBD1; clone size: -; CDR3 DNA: TGTGCCAGCAGCCGGGACAGTAGGGAGACCCAGTACTTC; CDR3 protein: CASSRDSRETQYF
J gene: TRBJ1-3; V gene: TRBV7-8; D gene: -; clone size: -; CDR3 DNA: TGTGCCAGCAGCATAGACGGTGGAAACACCATATATTTT; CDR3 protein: CASSIDGGNTIYF
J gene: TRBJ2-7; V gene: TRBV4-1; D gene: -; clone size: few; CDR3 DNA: TGCGCCAGCAGCCAAATTTTATCCACTAGCTACGAGCAGTACTTC; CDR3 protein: CASSQILSTSYEQYF
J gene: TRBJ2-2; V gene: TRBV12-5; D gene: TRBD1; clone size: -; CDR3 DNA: TGTGCTAGTGGTTCAGGACAGGGAGTGCTGTTTTTT; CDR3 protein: CASGSGQGVLFF
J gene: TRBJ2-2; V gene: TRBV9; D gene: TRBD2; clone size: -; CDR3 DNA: TGTGCCAGCAGCCAAGATACTCCGGGACTAGGGAACACCGGGGAGCTGTTTTTT; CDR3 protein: CASSQDTPGLGNTGELFF
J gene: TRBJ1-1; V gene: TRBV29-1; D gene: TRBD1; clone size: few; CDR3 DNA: TGCAGCGCTAGGGGGCTGACTGAAGCTTTCTTT; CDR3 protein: CSARGLTEAFF
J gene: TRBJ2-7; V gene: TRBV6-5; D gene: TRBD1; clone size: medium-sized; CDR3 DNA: TGTGCCAGCAGTTACTCGTTGGGACAGGGGGCCAACGAGCAGTACTTC; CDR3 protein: CASSYSLGQGANEQYF
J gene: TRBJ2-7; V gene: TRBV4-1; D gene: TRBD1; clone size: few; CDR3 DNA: TGCGCCAGCAGCCAATGGAACAGGGGCACCTACGAGCAGTACTTC; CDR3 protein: CASSQWNRGTYEQYF
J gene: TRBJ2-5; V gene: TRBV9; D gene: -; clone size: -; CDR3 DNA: TGTGCCAGCAGCGTAGACGAGGGGGGGAAGACCCAGTACTTC; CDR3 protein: CASSVDEGGKTQYF
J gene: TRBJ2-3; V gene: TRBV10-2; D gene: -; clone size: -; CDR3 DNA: TGCGCCAGCGGAACTAGCCACGCAGATACGCAGTATTTT; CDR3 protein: CASGTSHADTQYF
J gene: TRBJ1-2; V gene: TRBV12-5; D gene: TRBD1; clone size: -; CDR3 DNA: TGTGCTAGTGGGAGGGACAGGGTTGTCTATGGCTACACCTTC; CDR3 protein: CASGRDRVVYGYTF
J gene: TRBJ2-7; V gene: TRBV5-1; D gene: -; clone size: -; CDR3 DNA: TGCGCCAGCATCCCTTCGGGTGGAGAATTCTACGAGCAGTACTTC; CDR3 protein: CASIPSGGEFYEQYF
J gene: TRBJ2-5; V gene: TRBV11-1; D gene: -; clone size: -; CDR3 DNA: TGTGCCAGCAGCTTAGAAGGAACAGACGGGGCCCAGTACTTC; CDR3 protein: CASSLEGTDGAQYF
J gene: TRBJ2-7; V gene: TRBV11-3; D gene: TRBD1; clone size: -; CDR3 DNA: TGTGCCAGCAGCTTAGGACAGGGGGCCTCCTACGAGCAGTACTTC; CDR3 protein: CASSLGQGASYEQYF
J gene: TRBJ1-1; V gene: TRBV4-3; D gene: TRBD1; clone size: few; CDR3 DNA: TGCGCCAGCAGCGCTCGGGACAGGGAGAACACTGAAGCTTTCTTT; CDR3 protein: CASSARDRENTEAFF
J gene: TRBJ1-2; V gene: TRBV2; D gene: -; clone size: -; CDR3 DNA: TGTGCCAGCAGTGTGGAGGGATATGGCTACACCTTC; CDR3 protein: CASSVEGYGYTF
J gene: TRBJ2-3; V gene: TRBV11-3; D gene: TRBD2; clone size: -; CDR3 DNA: TGTGCCAGCAGCTTAGGCGGGGGAGCCACAGATACGCAGTATTTT; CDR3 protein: CASSLGGGATDTQYF
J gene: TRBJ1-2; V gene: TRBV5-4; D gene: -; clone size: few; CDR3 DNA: TGTGCCAGCAGCTCAATAGACAGCTATGGCTACACCTTC; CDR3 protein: CASSSIDSYGYTF
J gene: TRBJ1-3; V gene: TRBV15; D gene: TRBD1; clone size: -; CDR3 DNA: TGTGCCACCAGCAGAAGACAGGGAACCATATATTTT; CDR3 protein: CATSRRQGTIYF
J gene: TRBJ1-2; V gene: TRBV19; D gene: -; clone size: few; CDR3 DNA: TGTGCCAGTTACGGCCTGACAGACAACTATGGCTACACCTTC; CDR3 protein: CASYGLTDNYGYTF
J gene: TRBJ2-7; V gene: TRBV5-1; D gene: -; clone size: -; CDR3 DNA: TGCGCCAGCAGCCCCAGCGGGCAGATCTACGAGCAGTACTTC; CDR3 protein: CASSPSGQIYEQYF
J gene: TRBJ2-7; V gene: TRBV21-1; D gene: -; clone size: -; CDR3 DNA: TGTGCCAGCAGCAAAGGGTCGCAAGGGGGTTACGAGCAGTACTTC; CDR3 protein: CASSKGSQGGYEQYF
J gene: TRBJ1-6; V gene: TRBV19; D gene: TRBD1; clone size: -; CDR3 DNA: TGTGCCAGTAGCGGACAGGGGGTCAGTTCACCCCTCCACTTT; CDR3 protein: CASSGQGVSSPLHF
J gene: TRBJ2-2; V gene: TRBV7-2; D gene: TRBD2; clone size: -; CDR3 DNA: TGTGCCAGCAGCTTAATCCTAGCGGGGGGGTACGTCGGGGAGCTGTTTTTT; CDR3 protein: CASSLILAGGYVGELFF